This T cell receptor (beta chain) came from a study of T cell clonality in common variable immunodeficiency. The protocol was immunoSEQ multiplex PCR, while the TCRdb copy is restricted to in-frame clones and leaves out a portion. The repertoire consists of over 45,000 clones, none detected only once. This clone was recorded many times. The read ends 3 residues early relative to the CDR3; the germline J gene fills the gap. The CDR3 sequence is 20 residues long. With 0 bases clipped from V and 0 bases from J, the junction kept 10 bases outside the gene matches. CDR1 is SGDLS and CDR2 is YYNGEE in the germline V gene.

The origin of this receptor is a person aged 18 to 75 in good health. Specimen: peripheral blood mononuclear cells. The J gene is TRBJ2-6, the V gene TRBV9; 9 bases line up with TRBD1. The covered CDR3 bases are TGTGCCAGCAGCGTAGAGGGAGGGACAGGGATACCCTCTGGGGCCAACGTC. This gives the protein CASSVEGGTGIPSGANV. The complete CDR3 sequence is CASSVEGGTGIPSGANVLTF.